Shown below are 10 T cell receptor beta chains from a single sample sequenced in a study of blood T cell repertoires in COVID-19. Generated by immunoSEQ multiplex PCR, the TCRdb table keeps only in-frame clones and is missing some. The sample has about 150,000 clones, around four fifths seen once; the top ten hold approximately 8.4%. The sample consisted of PBMCs or T cells enriched from blood (not recorded which). All receptors derive from a woman aged 50 to 65 who had recovered from COVID-19.

The chain links TRBV6-5 to TRBJ1-2, with D tentatively TRBD1 (6 bases). CDR3 length: 15 amino acids. V dropped 7 bases and J dropped 0 bases, with 15 bases sitting between them. Germline lookup yields CDR1 MNHEY and CDR2 SVGAGI. DNA for the CDR3: TGTGCCAGCATTGGGGGGGGCAGAGCTAACTATGGCTACACCTTC. This sequence encodes CASIGGGRANYGYTF.

The chain recombines TRBV7-2 with TRBJ1-5, with D unclear. This CDR3 has 15 residues. The ends were cut back, 2 bases at V and 0 bases at J, with 8 bases in the middle. CDR1 is SGHTA and CDR2 is FQGNSA in the germline V gene. In nucleotides, the CDR3 is TGTGCCAGCAGCTTATTCGGTAATAGCAATCAGCCCCAGCATTTT. Amino acid sequence: CASSLFGNSNQPQHF.

This chain uses TRBV28 with TRBJ2-1, with unresolved D. Per the germline V gene, CDR1 is MDHEN and CDR2 is SYDVKM. V lost 7 bases and J lost 4, with 11 bases in between. The CDR3 consists of 13 residues. CDR3 protein: CASTPPGYNEQFF. The CDR3 DNA reads as TGTGCCAGCACCCCACCCGGGTACAATGAGCAGTTCTTC.

This CDR3 is CASSLGLAGTNTGELFF. The CDR3 DNA is TGTGCCAGCAGCCTCGGACTAGCGGGCACGAACACCGGGGAGCTGTTTTTT. The chain joins TRBV9 to TRBJ2-2; the match to TRBD2 covers 11 bases. Germline CDR1 is SGDLS and CDR2 is YYNGEE. J lost 0 bases, V lost 4 bases, and 5 bases had no gene match. The CDR3 covers 17 residues.

V is TRBV15 and J is TRBJ2-5; 14 bases line up with TRBD2. The CDR3 runs to 18 residues. Germline trimming cut 3 bases from V and 2 bases from J; bases unmatched to any gene: 8. The V gene's germline CDR1 is LNHNV and CDR2 YYDKDF (reference sequence). CDR3 nucleotide sequence: TGTGCCACCAGCAGGCCGGGACTAGCGGGGGTCACGCAAGAGACCCAGTACTTC. It is translated as CATSRPGLAGVTQETQYF.

The chain carries TRBV13 and TRBJ1-2, with TRBD1 matching over 9 bases. Losses at the gene ends were 7 bases for V and 4 bases for J; bases not matched to a gene: 4. Germline V lookup: CDR1 PRHDT, CDR2 FYEKMQ (reference sequence). The CDR3 length is 13 residues. This CDR3 reads CASTQDRGYGYTF. CDR3 in DNA: TGTGCCAGCACCCAGGACAGGGGCTATGGCTACACCTTC.

The chain links TRBV5-1 to TRBJ2-7; TRBD1 matches 9 bases. CDR1 is SGHRS, CDR2 YFSETQ, per germline. CDR3 size: 15 residues. Trimming took 2 bases from V and 3 from J; bases not matched to a gene: 6. CDR3 coding DNA: TGCGCCAGCAGCTTTTTGCCGGGACAGGGCTACGAGCAGTACTTC. This translates into CASSFLPGQGYEQYF.

This clone is a singleton in its sample. The chain employs TRBV11-3 and TRBJ2-1; tentatively, D is TRBD2 (6 bases). CDR1 is SGHNT and CDR2 is YENEEA in the germline V gene. This CDR3 contains 14 residues. V was clipped by 1 base and J by 6 bases, with 10 bases between them. The CDR3 nucleotides read TGTGCCAGCAGCTTAGGTTCCGGGGGCAATGAGCAGTTCTTC. It specifies CASSLGSGGNEQFF.

CDR3 sequence (DNA): TGTGCCAGCAGCCCTTCCGACTACCCGGGTGGCTACACCTTC. Protein product: CASSPSDYPGGYTF. The chain uses TRBV3-1 (or the pseudogene TRBV3-2) and TRBJ1-2; D unclear. The CDR3 totals 14 residues. With 4 bases removed from V and 7 bases from J, the gap between germline ends came to 16 bases. CDR1 and CDR2 (germline): LGHDT, YNNKEL (reference sequence).

The gene calls are TRBV29-1 and TRBJ2-7, with 11 bases lining up with TRBD2. The CDR3 has 15 residues. V gave up 4 bases and J gave up 0 bases; unmatched junction bases: 5. Germline assignment: CDR1 SQVTM and CDR2 ANQGSEA. In nucleotides, the CDR3 is TGCAGCGTTGCGAGACTAGCGGGAAGCTCCTACGAGCAGTACTTC. Translating it yields CSVARLAGSSYEQYF.